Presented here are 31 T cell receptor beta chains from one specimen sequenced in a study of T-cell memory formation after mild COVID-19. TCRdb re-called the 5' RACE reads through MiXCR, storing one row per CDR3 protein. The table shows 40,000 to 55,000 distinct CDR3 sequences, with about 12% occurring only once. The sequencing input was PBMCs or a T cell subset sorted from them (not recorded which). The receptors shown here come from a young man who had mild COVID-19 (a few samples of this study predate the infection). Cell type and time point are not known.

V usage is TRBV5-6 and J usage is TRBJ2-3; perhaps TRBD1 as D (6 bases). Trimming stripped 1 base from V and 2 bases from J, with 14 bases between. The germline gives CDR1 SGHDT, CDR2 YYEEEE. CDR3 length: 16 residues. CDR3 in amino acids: CASSLSIQGHTDTQYF. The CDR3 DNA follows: TGTGCCAGCAGCTTGTCGATACAGGGACACACAGATACGCAGTATTTT. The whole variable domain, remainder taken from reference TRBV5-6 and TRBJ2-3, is DAGVTQSPTHLIKTRGQQVTLRCSPKSGHDTVSWYQQALGQGPQFIFQYYEEEERQRGNFPDRFSGHQFPNYSSELNVNALLLGDSALYLCASSLSIQGHTDTQYFGPGTRLTVL.

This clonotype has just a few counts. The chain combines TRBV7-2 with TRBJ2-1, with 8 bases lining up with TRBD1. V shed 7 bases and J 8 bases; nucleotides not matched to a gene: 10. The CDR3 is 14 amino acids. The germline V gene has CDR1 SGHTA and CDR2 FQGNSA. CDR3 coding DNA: TGTGCCAGCATCATCTCAGGGGGCTTAGATGAGCAGTTCTTC. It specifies CASIISGGLDEQFF.

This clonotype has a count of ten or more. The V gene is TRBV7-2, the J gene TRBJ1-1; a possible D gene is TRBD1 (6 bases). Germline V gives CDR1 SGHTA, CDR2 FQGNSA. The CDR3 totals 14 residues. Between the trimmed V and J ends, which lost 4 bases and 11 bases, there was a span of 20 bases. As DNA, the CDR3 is TGTGCCAGCAGCTGGACCACAGGGAGTGGACTGGCTTTCTTT. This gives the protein CASSWTTGSGLAFF.

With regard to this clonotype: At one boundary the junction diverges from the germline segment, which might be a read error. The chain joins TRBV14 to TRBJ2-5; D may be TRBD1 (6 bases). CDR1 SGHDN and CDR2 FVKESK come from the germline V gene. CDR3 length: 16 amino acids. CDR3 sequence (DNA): TGTGCCAGCAGCCAAGCGAGAGGACAGATCCAAGGGACCCAGTACTTC. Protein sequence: CASSQARGQIQGTQYF.

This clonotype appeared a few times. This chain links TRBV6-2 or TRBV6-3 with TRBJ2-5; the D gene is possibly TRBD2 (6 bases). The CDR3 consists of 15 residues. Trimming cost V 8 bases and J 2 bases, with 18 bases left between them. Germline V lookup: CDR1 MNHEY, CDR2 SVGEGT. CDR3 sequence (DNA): TGTGCCAGCTCTGGGGCTGGGGCGGGACAAGAGACCCAGTACTTC. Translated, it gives CASSGAGAGQETQYF.

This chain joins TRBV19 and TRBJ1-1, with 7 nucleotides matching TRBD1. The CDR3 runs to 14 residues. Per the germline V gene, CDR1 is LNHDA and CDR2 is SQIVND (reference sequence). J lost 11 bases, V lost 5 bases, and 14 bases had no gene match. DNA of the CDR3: TGTGCCAGTAGTCCTACTCCGGGACAGCCAGTTGCTTTCTTT. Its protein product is CASSPTPGQPVAFF.

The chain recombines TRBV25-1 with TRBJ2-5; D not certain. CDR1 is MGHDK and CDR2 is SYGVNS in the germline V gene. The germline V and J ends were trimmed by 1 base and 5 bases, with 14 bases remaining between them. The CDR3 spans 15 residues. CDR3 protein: CASSESGRMGETQYF. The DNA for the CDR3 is TGTGCCAGCAGTGAATCCGGGCGGATGGGGGAGACCCAGTACTTC. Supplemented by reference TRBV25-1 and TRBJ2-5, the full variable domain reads EADIYQTPRYLVIGTGKKITLECSQTMGHDKMYWYQQDPGMELHLIHYSYGVNSTEKGDLSSESTVSRIRTEHFPLTLESARPSHTSQYLCASSESGRMGETQYFGPGTRLLVL.

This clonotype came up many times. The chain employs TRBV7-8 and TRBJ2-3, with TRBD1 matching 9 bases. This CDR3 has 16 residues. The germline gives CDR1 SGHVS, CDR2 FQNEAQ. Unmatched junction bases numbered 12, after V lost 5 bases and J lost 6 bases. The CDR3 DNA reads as TGTGCCAGCAGCAAAACCCGGGACAGGGCAATGGATACGCAGTATTTT. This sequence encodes CASSKTRDRAMDTQYF.

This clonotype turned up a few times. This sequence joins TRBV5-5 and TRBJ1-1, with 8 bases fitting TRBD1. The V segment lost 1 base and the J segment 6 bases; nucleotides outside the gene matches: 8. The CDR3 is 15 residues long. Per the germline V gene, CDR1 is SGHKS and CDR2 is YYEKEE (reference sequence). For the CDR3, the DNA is TGTGCCAGCAGCTTGAGGCAGGGGGCCTTCGCTGAAGCTTTCTTT. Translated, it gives CASSLRQGAFAEAFF. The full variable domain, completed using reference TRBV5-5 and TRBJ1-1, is DAGVTQSPTHLIKTRGQQVTLRCSPISGHKSVSWYQQVLGQGPQFIFQYYEKEERGRGNFPDRFSARQFPNYSSELNVNALLLGDSALYLCASSLRQGAFAEAFFGQGTRLTVV.

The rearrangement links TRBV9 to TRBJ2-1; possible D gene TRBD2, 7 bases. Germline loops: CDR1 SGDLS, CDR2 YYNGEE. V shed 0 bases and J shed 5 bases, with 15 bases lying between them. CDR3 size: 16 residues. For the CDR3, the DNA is TGTGCCAGCAGCGTAGGGAGGGGGGGGCCACACAATGAGCAGTTCTTC. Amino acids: CASSVGRGGPHNEQFF.

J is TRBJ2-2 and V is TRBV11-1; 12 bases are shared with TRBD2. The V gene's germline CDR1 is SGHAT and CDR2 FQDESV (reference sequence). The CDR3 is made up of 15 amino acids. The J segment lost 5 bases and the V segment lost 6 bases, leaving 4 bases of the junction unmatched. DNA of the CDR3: TGTGCCAGCAGGTGGACTAGCGGGGAGACCGGGGAGCTGTTTTTT. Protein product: CASRWTSGETGELFF.

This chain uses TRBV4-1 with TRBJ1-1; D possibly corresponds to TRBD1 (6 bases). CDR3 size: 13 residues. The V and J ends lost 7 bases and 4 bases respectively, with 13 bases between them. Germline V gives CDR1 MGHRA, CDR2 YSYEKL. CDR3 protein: CASKRGASTEAFF. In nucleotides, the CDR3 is TGCGCCAGCAAGAGGGGGGCGAGCACTGAAGCTTTCTTT.

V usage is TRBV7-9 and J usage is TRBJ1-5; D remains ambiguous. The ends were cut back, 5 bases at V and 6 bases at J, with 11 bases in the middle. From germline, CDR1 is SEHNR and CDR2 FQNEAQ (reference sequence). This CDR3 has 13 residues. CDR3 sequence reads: CASSAGGFQPQHF. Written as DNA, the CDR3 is TGTGCCAGCAGCGCAGGAGGGTTTCAGCCCCAGCATTTT.

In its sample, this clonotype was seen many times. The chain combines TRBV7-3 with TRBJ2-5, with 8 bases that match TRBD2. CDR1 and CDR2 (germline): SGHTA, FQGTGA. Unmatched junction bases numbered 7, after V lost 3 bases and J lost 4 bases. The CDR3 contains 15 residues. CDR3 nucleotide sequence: TGTGCCAGCAGCTTCGGCGGGGGGCTCTCAGAGACCCAGTACTTC. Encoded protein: CASSFGGGLSETQYF.

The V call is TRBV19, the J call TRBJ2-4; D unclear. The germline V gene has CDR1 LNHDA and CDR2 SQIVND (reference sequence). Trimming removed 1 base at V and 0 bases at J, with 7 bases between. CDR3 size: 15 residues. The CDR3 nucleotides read TGTGCCAGTAGTATAGCTGAACTAGCCAAAAACATTCAGTACTTC. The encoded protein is CASSIAELAKNIQYF.

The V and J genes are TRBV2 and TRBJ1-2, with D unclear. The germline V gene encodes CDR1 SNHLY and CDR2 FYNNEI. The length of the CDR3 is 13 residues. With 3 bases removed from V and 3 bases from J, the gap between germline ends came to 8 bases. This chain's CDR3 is CASSDSAYYGYTF. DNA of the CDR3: TGTGCCAGCAGTGATTCGGCTTACTATGGCTACACCTTC.

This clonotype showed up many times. CDR3 nucleotides: TGTGCCAGCACCCCACCGGGCCGAGATACGCAGTATTTT. It is translated as CASTPPGRDTQYF. This chain uses TRBV28 with TRBJ2-3; unclear D gene. The CDR3 contains 13 residues. The germline CDR1 and CDR2 sequences are MDHEN and SYDVKM. The V and J ends lost 7 bases and 5 bases respectively, with 13 bases between them.

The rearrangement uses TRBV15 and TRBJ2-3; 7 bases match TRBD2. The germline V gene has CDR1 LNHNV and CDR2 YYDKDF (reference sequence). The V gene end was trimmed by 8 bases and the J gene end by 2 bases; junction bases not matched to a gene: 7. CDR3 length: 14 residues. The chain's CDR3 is CATAGGGDTDTQYF. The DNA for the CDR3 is TGTGCCACCGCCGGCGGGGGAGACACAGATACGCAGTATTTT.

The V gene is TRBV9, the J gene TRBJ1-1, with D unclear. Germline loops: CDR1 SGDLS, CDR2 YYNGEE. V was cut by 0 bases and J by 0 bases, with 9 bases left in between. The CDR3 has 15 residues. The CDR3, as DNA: TGTGCCAGCAGCGTAGATCCGGGGTTGAACACTGAAGCTTTCTTT. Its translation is CASSVDPGLNTEAFF.

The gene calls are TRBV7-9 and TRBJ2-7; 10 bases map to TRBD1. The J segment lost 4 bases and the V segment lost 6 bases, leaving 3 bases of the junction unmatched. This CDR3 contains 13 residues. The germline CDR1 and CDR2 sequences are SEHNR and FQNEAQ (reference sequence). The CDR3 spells CASRGQGDYEQYF. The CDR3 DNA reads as TGTGCCAGCAGAGGACAGGGGGATTACGAGCAGTACTTC.

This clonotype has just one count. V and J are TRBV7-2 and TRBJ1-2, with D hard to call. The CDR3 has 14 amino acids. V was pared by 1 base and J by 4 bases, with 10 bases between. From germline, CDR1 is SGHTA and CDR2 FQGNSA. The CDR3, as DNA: TGTGCCAGCAGCTTAGGGGTCGGCTTCTATGGCTACACCTTC. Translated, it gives CASSLGVGFYGYTF.

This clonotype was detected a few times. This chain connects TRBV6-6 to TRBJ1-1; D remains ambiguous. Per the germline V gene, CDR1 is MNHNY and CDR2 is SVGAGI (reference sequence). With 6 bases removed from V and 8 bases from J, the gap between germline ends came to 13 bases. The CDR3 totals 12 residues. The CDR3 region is CASRRTDPEAFF. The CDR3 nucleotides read TGTGCCAGCAGACGGACGGACCCAGAAGCTTTCTTT.

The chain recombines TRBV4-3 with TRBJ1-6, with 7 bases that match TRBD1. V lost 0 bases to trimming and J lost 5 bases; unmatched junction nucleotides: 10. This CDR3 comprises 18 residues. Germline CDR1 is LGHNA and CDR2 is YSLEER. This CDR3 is CASSQERQGVGNNSPLHF. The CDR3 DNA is TGCGCCAGCAGCCAAGAGCGGCAGGGGGTAGGGAATAATTCACCCCTCCACTTT.

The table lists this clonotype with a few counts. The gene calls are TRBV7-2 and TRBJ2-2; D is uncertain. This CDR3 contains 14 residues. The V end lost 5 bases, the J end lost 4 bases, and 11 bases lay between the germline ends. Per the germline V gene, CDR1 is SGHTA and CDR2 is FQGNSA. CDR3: CASSARPATGELFF. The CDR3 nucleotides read TGTGCCAGCAGCGCGCGTCCCGCCACCGGGGAGCTGTTTTTT.

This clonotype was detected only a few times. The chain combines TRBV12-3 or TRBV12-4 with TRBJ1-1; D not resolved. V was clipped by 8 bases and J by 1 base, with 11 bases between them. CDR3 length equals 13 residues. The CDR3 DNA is TGTGCCAGCTCCGGCCAGTGGAACACTGAAGCTTTCTTT. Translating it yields CASSGQWNTEAFF.

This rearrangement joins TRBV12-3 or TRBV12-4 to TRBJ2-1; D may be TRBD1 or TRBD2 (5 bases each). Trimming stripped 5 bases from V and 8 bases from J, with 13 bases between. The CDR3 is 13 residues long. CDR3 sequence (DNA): TGTGCCAGCAGTCTTCCTGGGGGAGATGAGCAGTTCTTC. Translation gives CASSLPGGDEQFF.

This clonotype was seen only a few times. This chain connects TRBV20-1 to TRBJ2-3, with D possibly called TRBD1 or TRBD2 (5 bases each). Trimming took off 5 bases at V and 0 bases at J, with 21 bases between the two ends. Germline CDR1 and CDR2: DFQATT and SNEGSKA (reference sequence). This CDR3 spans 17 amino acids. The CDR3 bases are TGCAGTGCTTTCAACCCCTTGGTCAGGGAGAGCACAGATACGCAGTATTTT. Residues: CSAFNPLVRESTDTQYF.

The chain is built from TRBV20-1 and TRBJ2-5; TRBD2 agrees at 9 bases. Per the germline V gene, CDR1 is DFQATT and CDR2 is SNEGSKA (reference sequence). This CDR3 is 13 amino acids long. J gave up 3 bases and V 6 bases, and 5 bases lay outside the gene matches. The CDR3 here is CSAVIAGEETQYF. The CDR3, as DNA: TGCAGTGCCGTAATAGCGGGGGAAGAGACCCAGTACTTC.

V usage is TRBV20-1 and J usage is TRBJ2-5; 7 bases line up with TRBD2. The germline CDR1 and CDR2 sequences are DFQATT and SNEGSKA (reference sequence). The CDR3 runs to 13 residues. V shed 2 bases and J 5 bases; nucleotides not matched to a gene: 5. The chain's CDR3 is CSARRGAGETQYF. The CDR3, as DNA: TGCAGTGCTAGACGGGGAGCGGGGGAGACCCAGTACTTC.

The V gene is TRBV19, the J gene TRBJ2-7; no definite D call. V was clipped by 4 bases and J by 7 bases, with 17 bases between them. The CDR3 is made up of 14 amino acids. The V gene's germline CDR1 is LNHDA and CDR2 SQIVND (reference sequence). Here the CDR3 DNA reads TGTGCCAGTAGTAGCGGTCTTACAGATAGGGAGCAGTACTTC. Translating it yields CASSSGLTDREQYF.

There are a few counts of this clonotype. This chain's CDR3 is CASSITRDGNNQPQHF. The CDR3 coding sequence is TGTGCCAGTAGTATAACACGGGACGGAAACAATCAGCCCCAGCATTTT. V is TRBV19 and J is TRBJ1-5; D is perhaps TRBD1 (5 bases). The CDR3 is made up of 16 amino acids. Deletions cut 2 bases from V and 3 bases from J, with 14 bases between. Germline values: CDR1 LNHDA, CDR2 SQIVND (reference sequence).